This T cell receptor (beta chain) was documented in a study of beta chain features in type 1 diabetes. Sorting of CD4+ naive, central memory, regulatory and stem cell-like memory cells was performed via CD45RO/CCR7/CD25/CD127/CD95/CD27. The whole isolated RNA underwent reverse transcription, so sequencing captured expressed TCRB transcripts. The protocol was immunoSEQ multiplex PCR, while the TCRdb copy is restricted to in-frame clones and leaves out a portion. This table has more than 300,000 clones, around 7.6% appearing once. Ten or more counts support this clone. The antigen remains undetermined. V lost 0 bases to trimming and J lost 5 bases, with 8 bases between them. The CDR3 loop spans 14 amino acids. CDR1 LNHNV and CDR2 YYDKDF come from the germline V gene (reference sequence). Whole-study findings and limits: Shorter TCRB CDR3s, moderately but significantly so, were found in Type 1 diabetes patients in all four CD4+ subsets.

Sequencing was carried out using central memory CD4+ T cells from blood. V gene TRBV15 combines with J gene TRBJ1-5; the D gene is possibly TRBD1 (5 bases). The TCR originated in a woman aged 18 to 35 in good health. The CDR3 reads CATSRDGAHQPQHF. The CDR3 DNA reads as TGTGCCACCAGCAGAGATGGGGCGCATCAGCCCCAGCATTTT.